A single sample is the source of the 9 T cell receptor beta chains below, sequenced in a study of OX40 agonist ivuxolimab in advanced cancers. The data were produced by immunoSEQ multiplex PCR, yet TCRdb's version contains in-frame clones alone and is incomplete. The sample shows some 150,000 clones, roughly 91% of them seen only once. The sample was CD4+ or CD8+ T cells sorted from blood, taken in a trial of the OX40 agonist ivuxolimab. The receptors were gathered from an adult with an advanced solid tumor such as melanoma, head and neck, liver or kidney cancer.

This chain connects TRBV7-2 to TRBJ1-2; D gene uncertain. Trimming cost V 5 bases and J 4 bases, with 11 bases left between them. The CDR3 loop spans 13 amino acids. Germline CDR1 reads SGHTA; CDR2 reads FQGNSA. The CDR3 here is CASSPPGPYGYTF. DNA of the CDR3: TGTGCCAGCAGCCCCCCCGGCCCCTATGGCTACACCTTC.

This sequence joins TRBV9 and TRBJ1-6; D might be TRBD1 (5 bases). The CDR3 is made up of 15 amino acids. Trimming took off 4 bases at V and 8 bases at J, with 16 bases between the two ends. Germline CDR1 is SGDLS and CDR2 is YYNGEE. The CDR3 region has the DNA TGTGCCAGCAGCCCTTCCTCCGGGACTTATTCACCCCTCCACTTT. This translates into CASSPSSGTYSPLHF.

CDR3 coding DNA: TGCAGCGTTTCCCCGGGGACGGGTCTCACTGAGCAGTTCTTC. Protein product: CSVSPGTGLTEQFF. The chain employs TRBV29-1 and TRBJ2-1; either TRBD1 or TRBD2 may fit D (5 bases each). Germline CDR1 is SQVTM and CDR2 is ANQGSEA. V dropped 5 bases and J dropped 9 bases, with 20 bases sitting between them. The CDR3 contains 14 residues.

The genes are TRBV15 and TRBJ2-5; 7 positions agree with TRBD1. Germline values: CDR1 LNHNV, CDR2 YYDKDF (reference sequence). This CDR3 comprises 13 residues. Trimming cost V 0 bases and J 5 bases; bases outside gene matches: 0. The CDR3 nucleotides read TGTGCCACCAGCAGAGACAGGGGGGAGACCCAGTACTTC. It encodes CATSRDRGETQYF.

In this sample, this clone turned up a few times. V usage is TRBV7-2 and J usage is TRBJ1-1, with a weak D call TRBD1 (5 bases). The germline V and J ends were trimmed by 7 bases and 7 bases, with 16 bases remaining between them. Germline V gene lookup returns CDR1 SGHTA and CDR2 FQGNSA. This CDR3 is built from 13 residues. The CDR3 coding sequence is TGTGCCAGCAATCAGGGAAGGGTGGGTGAAGCTTTCTTT. It translates to CASNQGRVGEAFF.

The chain is built from TRBV29-1 and TRBJ2-3; the match to TRBD1 covers 7 bases. The V gene's germline CDR1 is SQVTM and CDR2 ANQGSEA. The V gene end was trimmed by 7 bases and the J gene end by 0 bases; junction bases not matched to a gene: 7. This CDR3 is built from 14 residues. CDR3 amino acids: CSATGTASTDTQYF. The CDR3 coding sequence is TGCAGCGCGACCGGGACAGCTAGCACAGATACGCAGTATTTT.

The chain has TRBV18 and TRBJ1-1; D gene unclear. There are 14 residues in the CDR3. Trimming removed 3 bases at V and 0 bases at J, with 8 bases between. Germline assignment: CDR1 KGHSH and CDR2 LQKENI. The CDR3 here is CASSPAGLNTEAFF. CDR3 DNA sequence: TGTGCCAGCTCACCCGCGGGATTGAACACTGAAGCTTTCTTT.

The chain uses TRBV5-4 and TRBJ2-6; TRBD1 aligns across 7 bases. The CDR3 is 16 residues long. Germline CDR1 and CDR2: SGHNT and YYREEE (reference sequence). V dropped 4 bases and J dropped 4; count of bases not matched to a gene: 8. CDR3: CASSPTGPEGANVLTF. The CDR3 DNA reads as TGTGCCAGCAGCCCGACAGGGCCTGAGGGGGCCAACGTCCTGACTTTC.

The chain is built from TRBV6-5 and TRBJ1-2; no clear D gene. V was pared by 7 bases and J by 3 bases, with 12 bases between. In germline, CDR1 is MNHEY, CDR2 SVGAGI. This CDR3 has 13 residues. The CDR3 loop is CASNQQNDYGYTF. The DNA of the CDR3 is TGTGCCAGCAACCAACAGAACGACTATGGCTACACCTTC.